These 29 T cell receptor beta chains originate from one sample sequenced in a study of tumor-infiltrating lymphocytes in oesophageal squamous cell carcinoma. MiXCR, applied by TCRdb to the PCR reads, yields one record per CDR3 protein. The sample holds 15,000 to 20,000 distinct CDR3 sequences, 35% to 55% seen once. The sample comprised blood. Receptors were obtained from a female donor with esophageal squamous cell carcinoma.

This chain links TRBV6-1 with TRBJ2-7; D is uncertain. The DNA end is more similar to TRBJ2-1, so the J call may be wrong. The CDR3 has 13 residues. Germline CDR1 MNHNS, CDR2 SASEGT. CDR3 DNA: TGTGCCAGCAGTGAACGCCCCGTGCATGAGCAGTTCTTC. Translation: CASSERPVHEQFF.

The J gene is TRBJ2-3, the V gene TRBV7-8; D gene uncertain. The end of the DNA fits TRBJ2-5 better, so the J call may be wrong. Germline V gene lookup returns CDR1 SGHVS and CDR2 FQNEAQ. CDR3 size: 13 residues. DNA for the CDR3: TGTGCCAGCAGCCCGATCTCGGGAGAGACCCAGTACTTC. Translating gives CASSPISGETQYF.

V gene TRBV7-2 combines with J gene TRBJ2-3, with a tentative D call TRBD1 (6 bases). Trimming removed 5 bases at V and 6 bases at J, with 12 bases between. This CDR3 has 13 residues. Germline-derived CDR1 and CDR2 are SGHTA and FQGNSA. This CDR3 is CASSPYRDDTQYF. Here the CDR3 DNA reads TGTGCCAGCAGCCCGTACAGGGACGATACGCAGTATTTT. Combining the CDR3 with reference TRBV7-2 and TRBJ2-3 gives the whole variable domain GAGVSQSPSNKVTEKGKDVELRCDPISGHTALYWYRQSLGQGLEFLIYFQGNSAPDKSGLPSDRFSAERTGGSVSTLTIQRTQQEDSAVYLCASSPYRDDTQYFGPGTRLTVL.

This chain joins TRBV6-1 and TRBJ2-5, with D perhaps matching TRBD1 (6 bases). Near its end, the DNA agrees better with TRBJ2-1, so the J call may be wrong. The germline gives CDR1 MNHNS, CDR2 SASEGT. This CDR3 is 14 amino acids long. CDR3 region: CASSERGTGNEQFF. CDR3 nucleotides: TGTGCCAGCAGTGAAAGGGGGACGGGGAATGAGCAGTTCTTC.

This clonotype has ten or more counts. Possible read error: a much larger clone is one base away. This chain uses TRBV10-3 with TRBJ2-5, with 9 bases matching TRBD2. The CDR3 runs 16 residues. Unmatched junction bases numbered 16, after V lost 3 bases and J lost 11 bases. Germline V CDR1 and CDR2: ENHRY, SYGVKD. This CDR3 is CAISEAGTSFYNEQYF. The CDR3 coding sequence is TGTGCCATCAGTGAAGCCGGGACTAGCTTCTACAATGAGCAGTACTTC.

This clonotype has just one count. The gene calls are TRBV7-9 and TRBJ2-7; TRBD1 matches at 9 bases. V shed 4 bases and J 7 bases; nucleotides not matched to a gene: 11. Germline loops: CDR1 SEHNR, CDR2 FQNEAQ (reference sequence). The CDR3 runs 15 residues. The CDR3 region is CASSSGTGIYNEQYF. CDR3 nucleotides: TGTGCCAGCAGCTCTGGGACAGGGATCTACAATGAGCAGTACTTC.

Within the sample, this clonotype is medium-sized. The chain has TRBV7-3 and TRBJ1-1, with a possible D match to TRBD1 (5 bases). Germline CDR1 is SGHTA and CDR2 is FQGTGA. CDR3 length: 13 amino acids. V lost 1 base, J lost 5 bases, and 8 bases lay in between. The CDR3 DNA reads TGTGCCAGCAGCTTAATTCAGGGTACTGAAGCTTTCTTT. It encodes CASSLIQGTEAFF.

The chain joins TRBV19 to TRBJ1-5; D is unresolved. CDR1 is LNHDA and CDR2 is SQIVND in the germline V gene (reference sequence). Between the trimmed V and J ends, which lost 3 bases and 7 bases, there was a span of 13 bases. The CDR3 covers 14 residues. CDR3 in amino acids: CASSIYGVGQPQHF. In nucleotides, the CDR3 is TGTGCCAGTAGTATTTACGGCGTTGGGCAGCCCCAGCATTTT.

Sample share makes this clonotype medium-sized. For the CDR3, the DNA is TGTGCCAGCAGTCGCATGATCAATCAGCCCCAGCATTTT. Translated, it gives CASSRMINQPQHF. This rearrangement joins TRBV7-3 to TRBJ1-5; D not certain. With 6 bases removed from V and 3 bases from J, the gap between germline ends came to 9 bases. Germline loops: CDR1 SGHTA, CDR2 FQGTGA. The CDR3 loop spans 13 amino acids.

The J gene is TRBJ2-7, the V gene TRBV24-1; 13 bases map to TRBD2. The CDR3 totals 16 residues. Trimming took 0 bases from V and 7 from J; bases not matched to a gene: 5. Germline V gene lookup returns CDR1 KGHDR and CDR2 SFDVKD. CDR3: CATSDLGTSGINEQYF. The CDR3 region has the DNA TGTGCCACCAGTGATTTGGGGACTAGCGGGATTAATGAGCAGTACTTC.

The chain combines TRBV12-3 or TRBV12-4 with TRBJ2-6, with TRBD2 identical over 7 bases. The end of the DNA fits TRBJ2-5 better, so the J call may be wrong. This CDR3 has 15 amino acids. The CDR3 DNA is TGTGCCAGCAGTTTAGGCAGCGGGATGTCGGAGACCCAGTACTTC. Protein product: CASSLGSGMSETQYF.

This clonotype was observed at least ten times. This rearrangement joins TRBV19 to TRBJ2-1; 8 bases align to TRBD2. There are 15 residues in the CDR3. Germline CDR1 LNHDA, CDR2 SQIVND (reference sequence). V lost 7 bases, J lost 9 bases, and 14 bases stayed unmatched. This chain's CDR3 is CASTYAEAGGGEQFF. CDR3 in DNA: TGTGCCAGTACCTATGCCGAGGCGGGGGGTGGTGAGCAGTTCTTC.

CDR3 nucleotide sequence: TGTGCCAGCAGCTTAGCCGGGACAGGGGAGGAGACCCAGTACTTC. Encoded protein: CASSLAGTGEETQYF. This sequence joins TRBV7-2 and TRBJ2-5, with TRBD1 identical over 10 bases. This CDR3 is built from 15 residues. V was clipped by 0 bases and J by 5 bases; unmatched bases: 3. The V gene's germline CDR1 is SGHTA and CDR2 FQGNSA.

The table lists this clonotype with a count of one. One end of the junction varies from germline; a read error may be responsible. The chain has TRBV7-8 and TRBJ2-1; D remains unclear. The CDR3 spans 13 residues. Per the germline V gene, CDR1 is SGHVS and CDR2 is FQNEAQ. For the CDR3, the DNA is TGTGCCAGCAGCTTAGGGTTCGATTCACCCCTCCACTTC. This gives the protein CASSLGFDSPLHF.

In its sample, this clonotype was seen a few times. Since a much larger clone is just one base distant, this may be a read error. V gene TRBV6-4 combines with J gene TRBJ2-5; 9 positions agree with TRBD2. The J call may be faulty, since TRBJ2-1 better matches the DNA end. The CDR3 runs 15 residues. Germline V CDR1 and CDR2: MRHNA, SNTAGT. CDR3 in amino acids: CASSDTPGLASQQFF. Written as DNA, the CDR3 is TGTGCCAGCAGTGACACACCGGGACTAGCTTCTCAGCAGTTCTTC.

The chain couples TRBV10-1 to TRBJ2-5, with a possible D match to TRBD1 (6 bases). Germline loops: CDR1 WNHNN, CDR2 SYGVQD (reference sequence). This CDR3 region has 14 residues. Trimming removed 0 bases from V and 5 bases from J, with 10 bases in between. The CDR3 region has the DNA TGCGCCAGCAGTGAGTCGGGGGCTCTGGAGACCCAGTACTTC. It encodes CASSESGALETQYF.

This clonotype was seen only a few times. The V gene is TRBV7-8, the J gene TRBJ2-5, with D possibly being TRBD2 (5 bases). Germline V gene lookup returns CDR1 SGHVS and CDR2 FQNEAQ. V lost 1 base and J lost 1, with 10 bases in between. This CDR3 contains 15 residues. The CDR3 bases are TGTGCCAGCAGCTTAGGCCAAGCGGCCCAAGAGACCCAGTACTTC. Encoded protein: CASSLGQAAQETQYF.

The rearrangement uses TRBV7-9 and TRBJ2-3, with 9 bases aligning to TRBD1. The germline gives CDR1 SEHNR, CDR2 FQNEAQ (reference sequence). The CDR3 consists of 15 residues. V was pared by 6 bases and J by 3 bases, with 7 bases of the junction left unmatched. Written as DNA, the CDR3 is TGTGCCAGCAGTTGGGGAGGGACAGGGACAGATACGCAGTATTTT. Encoded protein: CASSWGGTGTDTQYF.

This clonotype was seen repeatedly, ten times or more. The chain combines TRBV7-2 with TRBJ2-4; no clear D gene. Per the germline V gene, CDR1 is SGHTA and CDR2 is FQGNSA. Trimming took 5 bases from V and 6 from J, leaving 17 bases between them. This CDR3 is built from 15 residues. The CDR3 bases are TGTGCCAGCAGCCCAGACCACAACAAGGGAAACATTCAGTACTTC. It specifies CASSPDHNKGNIQYF.

V gene TRBV7-3 combines with J gene TRBJ2-7, with TRBD1 identical over 9 bases. The CDR3 covers 15 residues. The V and J ends lost 5 bases and 7 bases, in that order; junction bases with no gene match: 12. The germline V gene encodes CDR1 SGHTA and CDR2 FQGTGA. The DNA of the CDR3 is TGTGCCAGCAGCGAAACAGGGGGCTCCTACAATGAGCAGTACTTC. It is translated as CASSETGGSYNEQYF.

The rearrangement joins TRBV10-2 to TRBJ2-7; no definite D call. Matching the DNA end better, TRBJ2-1 makes the J call doubtful. This CDR3 comprises 14 residues. Per the germline V gene, CDR1 is WSHSY and CDR2 is SAAADI. DNA of the CDR3: TGCGCCAGCAGTTGGGGTGGGTCGGGCAATGAGCAGTTCTTC. Protein sequence: CASSWGGSGNEQFF.

This chain connects TRBV12-3 or TRBV12-4 to TRBJ2-5; D call uncertain. This CDR3 is built from 13 residues. V was cut by 5 bases and J by 4 bases, with 11 bases left in between. The CDR3 region is CASSLSRVETQYF. The CDR3 region has the DNA TGTGCCAGCAGTCTTAGTAGGGTAGAGACCCAGTACTTC.

The chain recombines TRBV5-3 with TRBJ2-3, with D tentatively TRBD2 (6 bases). TRBV5-3 is sorted into the ORF group, with uncertain function. This CDR3 has 13 amino acids. The V and J ends lost 8 bases and 4 bases respectively, with 14 bases between them. The CDR3 DNA follows: TGTGCCAGCAACCGCTGGGGGGCAGATACGCAGTATTTT. Protein product: CASNRWGADTQYF.

This clonotype was counted many times. V gene TRBV12-3 or TRBV12-4 combines with J gene TRBJ2-7; 10 nucleotides align to TRBD1. V lost 2 bases and J lost 3; bases outside the gene matches: 4. This CDR3 region has 15 residues. The CDR3 DNA sequence: TGTGCCAGCAGTTTATCGACAGGGGGCTACTACGAGCAGTACTTC. It is translated as CASSLSTGGYYEQYF.

The chain couples TRBV7-3 to TRBJ2-6; no clear D gene. CDR3 length equals 15 residues. The V gene's germline CDR1 is SGHTA and CDR2 FQGTGA. V lost 2 bases and J 0 bases, leaving 5 bases between the germline ends. In DNA, the CDR3 is TGTGCCAGCAGCTTAGTCCTCTCTGGGGCCAACGTCCTGACTTTC. Protein: CASSLVLSGANVLTF.

This clonotype has a handful of counts. The rearrangement uses TRBV7-4 and TRBJ2-7; D is perhaps TRBD1 (6 bases). The CDR3 consists of 14 residues. Germline V gene data show CDR1 as SGHVT and CDR2 as SQSDAQ. V was pared by 11 bases and J by 0 bases, with 17 bases between. The CDR3 spells CAHRGGPHSYEQYF. As DNA, the CDR3 is TGTGCCCACCGAGGGGGACCGCACTCCTACGAGCAGTACTTC.

The DNA of the CDR3 is TGTGCCAGCAGCTTAGCCGCTAGTATGGTCGCAGATACGCAGTATTTT. It is translated as CASSLAASMVADTQYF. J is TRBJ2-3 and V is TRBV7-9; D is unresolved. CDR3 length: 16 amino acids. Trimming removed 0 bases from V and 4 bases from J, with 14 bases in between. Germline loops: CDR1 SEHNR, CDR2 FQNEAQ (reference sequence). The full variable domain, in which reference TRBV7-9 and TRBJ2-3 provide the parts outside the CDR3, is DTGVSQNPRHKITKRGQNVTFRCDPISEHNRLYWYRQTLGQGPEFLTYFQNEAQLEKSRLLSDRFSAERPKGSFSTLEIQRTEQGDSAMYLCASSLAASMVADTQYFGPGTRLTVL.

A note on this clonotype: A much larger clone lies one base from this, so it may be a read error. This chain joins TRBV5-1 and TRBJ2-3, with D perhaps matching TRBD2 (5 bases). V lost 1 base and J 14 bases, leaving 23 bases between the germline ends. There are 15 residues in the CDR3. Looked up from germline, CDR1 is SGHRS and CDR2 is YFSETQ. The CDR3 reads CASSLSIGFTGELYF. The DNA for the CDR3 is TGCGCCAGCAGCTTGAGCATCGGGTTTACCGGGGAGCTGTATTTT.

This clonotype was counted only a few times. Here the CDR3 omits its conserved ending phenylalanine or tryptophan, so a read error is the likely source. The DNA is left out, because the CDR3 cannot be placed on it with certainty; the CDR3 is given as TCRdb lists it. The chain uses TRBV7-8 and TRBJ2-3; the table's D call of TRBD1 was not tested on the DNA. Germline V CDR1 and CDR2: SGHVS, FQNEAQ. The CDR3 spans 18 amino acids, including both terminal residues. CDR3 region: CASSLDRQFKTMATPSVR.